This T cell receptor (beta chain) derives from a study of identical twins (dated by TCRdb to between 2015 and 2016). Context from the whole study: TCR alpha and beta repertoires from monozygotic twins, unrelated adults of various ages and cord blood were deep-sequenced to test whether fetal clonotypes persist. Replicate twin experiments were performed at different times using different library preparation protocols to rule out contamination.

Receptor amplification or capture employed 5' RACE. For sequencing, an Illumina HiSeq 2000 was employed. Template switching added a universal primer binding site, and the final cDNA carried a unique molecular identifier that allowed TCR cDNA molecules to be counted accurately. Specific primers in the conserved constant-segment region were used to synthesize first-strand cDNA for the TCR alpha and beta chains. To control for contamination, each cDNA library was double barcoded with a SMART-Mk sample barcode plus Illumina barcodes. TruSeq adapter sequences and Illumina sample barcodes were added in two successive PCR steps. The Illumina HiSeq platform was used with custom primers to sequence TCR alpha and beta cDNA libraries. The published analysis was carried out like this. MiGEC processed the raw reads to extract unique molecular identifiers, while MiXCR was used to determine the CDR3 positions. Recombination models were inferred per individual with the repgenHMM and IGoR tools using an EM algorithm. Shared clonotypes were analyzed with the tcR package in R, and sharing was normalized by the product of cloneset sizes. To study raw recombination free of thymic and clonal selection effects, out-of-frame nonproductive sequences were analyzed. TCRdb passed the public sequencing reads through fastp at Q25 and MiXCR, retaining productive beta sequences. Rows matching on CDR3 protein sequence are summarized as one entry with the most common DNA and genes. For this entry, the V and J calls and clone size follow TCRdb and not the study's own pipeline. Across this sample there are hundreds of thousands of distinct CDR3 sequences, with approximately 20% seen only once. The top ten hold approximately 0.52% of the sample.

The full study reports these points: Invariant T cells such as MAIT and iNKT could partly confound zero-insertion analyses, although diverse VJ usage argued against such confounding for most clonotypes. Because the same donors could not be followed over many years, the conclusions depended on cross-sectional statistical analysis. Excess twin sharing in beta out-of-frame sequences was weaker because fewer shared sequences lowered the signal-to-noise ratio. Abundant cord blood beta clonotypes carried fewer insertions; young adult naive repertoires showed a weaker similar trend, while memory repertoires showed none. Out-of-frame TCR alpha sequences shared between twins showed an excess of low generation-probability sequences compared with coincidental sharing between unrelated individuals. Recombination models systematically underestimated out-of-frame TCR alpha sharing in monozygotic twins but agreed with sharing between unrelated individuals.

V is shortened by 0 bases, J by 9 bases, and the region joining them spans 12 bases. Inclusive of the bounding cysteine and phenylalanine, the CDR3 is 15 residues long. Kept here is only the CDR3 DNA, which spans 45 bases and is read in frame from base 1. Via the germline V gene (reference sequence), CDR1 is MNHEY and CDR2 SMNVEV. All donors were healthy Caucasians. The twin cohort comprised three pairs of female monozygotic twins, all aged about 18 to 30 years. Positive isolation kits from Invitrogen were used to isolate the CD4+ and CD8+ T cell populations. This clonotype was seen ten or more times. Its antigen is unknown. No base-level quality is on record; no much larger clone is a single base apart. These data were likewise used in another study, on yellow fever vaccine responses in identical twins. In that second paper, the authors write: According to the authors, in identical twins the way T cells responded to vaccination appeared partly convergent and partly personalized. Focusing on identical twins, the study followed the T cell clones that responded to the vaccine, and did so with precision.

The rearrangement combines TRBV27 with TRBJ1-6, with a tentative D gene TRBD1 over 6 matching bases. The sample consisted of CD4+ T cells sorted from blood. The receptor was derived from a woman in her late teens or twenties in good health. The CDR3 reads CASSLSRTGSSPLHF. The sequenced DNA: TGTGCCAGCAGTTTATCGAGAACAGGGTCTTCACCCCTCCACTTT.